Below are 3 T cell receptor beta chains sequenced from a single sample in a study of cytomegalovirus exposure and HLA in healthy donors. The PCR ran on 60 Vbeta and 13 Jbeta primers. Data came from immunoSEQ multiplex PCR; TCRdb stores just in-frame clones and leaves some out. The table has 150,000 or so clones, roughly 79% seen once. The sample consisted of PBMCs. These receptor sequences come from a young man in good health and CMV-seropositive.

The J gene is TRBJ2-5, the V gene TRBV10-2; 10 nucleotides agree with TRBD1. V lost 6 bases, J lost 3 bases, and 16 bases stayed unmatched. This CDR3 has 18 amino acids. The germline gives CDR1 WSHSY, CDR2 SAAADI. The CDR3 DNA sequence: TGCGCCAGCAGCGACAGAAACGACAGGGGGCATGGGGAAGAGACCCAGTACTTC. This gives the protein CASSDRNDRGHGEETQYF.

This clone has a handful of counts. The chain is built from TRBV7-2 and TRBJ1-1; 7 bases map to TRBD1. V shed 5 bases and J 4 bases; nucleotides not matched to a gene: 7. CDR1 and CDR2 from the germline V gene are SGHTA and FQGNSA. This CDR3 contains 14 residues. CDR3 sequence: CASSHDYRGTEAFF. The CDR3 bases are TGTGCCAGCAGCCACGATTACAGGGGCACTGAAGCTTTCTTT.

The rearrangement joins TRBV28 to TRBJ2-5, with 7 positions matching TRBD1. V lost 4 bases to trimming and J lost 7 bases; unmatched junction nucleotides: 12. This CDR3 contains 15 residues. CDR1 is MDHEN and CDR2 is SYDVKM in the germline V gene. CDR3 sequence: CASSSDPDRAGTQYF. The CDR3 bases are TGTGCCAGCAGTTCCGACCCCGACAGGGCCGGGACCCAGTACTTC.